This T cell receptor beta chain stems from a study of long-term antiretroviral therapy in people with HIV. Study-wide points: In HIV, the repertoires covered a tighter span of CDR3 lengths than in controls.

V dropped 6 bases and J dropped 3 bases, with 11 bases sitting between them. CDR1 MNHEY and CDR2 SVGAGI come from the germline V gene. This CDR3 spans 14 amino acids. Concerning this clone itself: Antigen: not known.

They ran version v3.0 of the immunoSEQ assay at survey level. TCRdb keeps only in-frame clones here, not all; method: immunoSEQ multiplex PCR. The sample lists about 24,000 clones; 81% were seen once. The clonotype was recovered from a man aged 25-45 years with HIV. The chain has TRBV6-5 and TRBJ2-2; the D gene is possibly TRBD1 (5 bases). The material was unsorted PBMCs, obtained 4.4 years after starting antiretroviral therapy. The CDR3 loop is CASSRVGYTGELFF. The CDR3 coding sequence is TGTGCCAGCAGCAGGGTCGGTTACACCGGGGAGCTGTTTTTT.